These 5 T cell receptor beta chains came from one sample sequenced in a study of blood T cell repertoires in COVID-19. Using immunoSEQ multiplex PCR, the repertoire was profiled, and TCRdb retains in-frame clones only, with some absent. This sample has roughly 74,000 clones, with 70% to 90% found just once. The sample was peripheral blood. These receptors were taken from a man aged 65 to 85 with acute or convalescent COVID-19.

CDR3 bases: TGCAGCGTAGGGGGTGGGACAGGGGACGACTATGGCTACACCTTC. It yields the protein CSVGGGTGDDYGYTF. J is TRBJ1-2 and V is TRBV29-1; TRBD1 matches at 10 bases. With V trimmed by 6 bases and J by 3 bases, 10 bases remained unmatched. Germline CDR1 reads SQVTM; CDR2 reads ANQGSEA. The CDR3 consists of 15 residues.

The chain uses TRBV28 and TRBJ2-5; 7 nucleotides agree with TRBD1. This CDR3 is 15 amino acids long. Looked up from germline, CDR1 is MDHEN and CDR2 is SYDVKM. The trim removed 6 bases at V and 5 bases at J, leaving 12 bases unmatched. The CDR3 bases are TGTGCCAGCAGCAATCCAGGGCGCAGGGGGGAGACCCAGTACTTC. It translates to CASSNPGRRGETQYF.

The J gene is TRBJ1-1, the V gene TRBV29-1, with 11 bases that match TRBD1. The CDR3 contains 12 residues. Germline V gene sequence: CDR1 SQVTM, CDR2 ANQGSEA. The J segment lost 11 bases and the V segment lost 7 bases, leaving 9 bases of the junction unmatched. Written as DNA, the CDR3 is TGCAGCGCGTGGACAGGGGGCATAGGGGCTTTCTTT. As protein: CSAWTGGIGAFF.

CDR3 DNA: TGCAGCGTTGAACCGGTGGAGACCCAGTACTTC. Translating it yields CSVEPVETQYF. This rearrangement joins TRBV29-1 to TRBJ2-5; unclear D gene. V was trimmed by 2 bases and J by 5 bases, leaving 6 bases between them. Germline CDR1 SQVTM, CDR2 ANQGSEA. The CDR3 contains 11 residues.

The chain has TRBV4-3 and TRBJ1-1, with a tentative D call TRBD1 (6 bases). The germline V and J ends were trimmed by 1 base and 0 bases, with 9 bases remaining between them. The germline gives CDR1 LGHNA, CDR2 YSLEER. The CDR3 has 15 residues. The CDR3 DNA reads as TGCGCCAGCAGCCAAGGGACAGATTTGAACACTGAAGCTTTCTTT. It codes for CASSQGTDLNTEAFF.